Presented here are 3 T cell receptor beta chains from one specimen sequenced in a study of cytomegalovirus exposure and HLA in healthy donors (TCRdb year 2017). Receptors were amplified or captured by the immunoSEQ multiplex PCR assay. The multiplex PCR relied on a mix of 60 forward primers for TCR Vbeta segments and 13 reverse primers for TCR Jbeta segments. The table was pulled from immuneACCESS by TCRdb, which kept in-frame rearrangements only. Such tables lose some clones; where checked, under half of the loss comes from unresolved V genes, and the rest has no known cause. The sample table records 180,000 or so clones; roughly 80% of these occur just once. The ten biggest clones cover approximately 1.3% of the sample. Sequencing was done on a sample of PBMCs. Every receptor here comes from a girl aged 5 to 17 in good health and CMV-seropositive.

This rearrangement joins TRBV6-5 to TRBJ2-3, with TRBD2 matching 16 bases. The CDR3 extends over 15 amino acids. The V segment lost 6 bases and the J segment 4 bases; nucleotides outside the gene matches: 1. Germline V gene lookup returns CDR1 MNHEY and CDR2 SVGAGI. Written as DNA, the CDR3 is TGTGCCAGCAGGGGGACTAGCGGGAGGGCAGATACGCAGTATTTT. Its protein product is CASRGTSGRADTQYF.

The chain joins TRBV5-5 to TRBJ1-1, with TRBD1 as a possible D gene (6 bases). Trimming took off 2 bases at V and 7 bases at J, with 6 bases between the two ends. Germline CDR1 SGHKS, CDR2 YYEKEE (reference sequence). The CDR3 is 11 residues long. The chain's CDR3 is CASSLQGEAFF. The CDR3, as DNA: TGTGCCAGCAGCTTACAGGGTGAAGCTTTCTTT.

Only a few counts were recorded for this clone. CDR3 in amino acids: CAWSGGPSEQFF. CDR3 nucleotide sequence: TGTGCCTGGAGTGGCGGGCCCTCTGAGCAGTTCTTC. The rearrangement uses TRBV30 and TRBJ2-1, with D maybe TRBD2 (5 bases). Germline V gene data show CDR1 as GTSNPN and CDR2 as SVGIG (reference sequence). The CDR3 is 12 residues long. The V gene lost 1 base and the J gene lost 9 bases, with 10 bases spanning the gap.